This TCR beta chain appears in the sequencing data of a study of beta chain features in type 1 diabetes (dated 2018 in TCRdb). About the study as a whole: Patients and healthy donors did not differ in mean age, gender distribution, total cell number or subset yield. Across all samples, around 99 million sorted cells were examined, and cell number per subset correlated strongly with RNA yield. Regulatory and stem cell-like memory subsets were isolated from only 8 patients and 8 healthy donors, whereas naive and central memory subsets came from all 30 or so donors. The study compared TCRB repertoires of sorted circulating CD4+ T cell subsets between recently diagnosed type 1 diabetes patients and matched healthy donors.

Study-wide findings and limitations: At VDJ recombination sites, type 1 diabetes patients had fewer insertions and more deleted nucleotides, which implies abnormalities in thymic rearrangement. A moderate but significant shortening of TCRB CDR3 length was observed in type 1 diabetes patients in all four CD4+ subsets. Because the HLA sub-analyses included only small numbers of individuals, any influence of HLA type on TCRB rearrangement was left unresolved. PCR may preferentially amplify shorter templates, but because patient and control samples were amplified and corrected together, any resulting skew would affect both groups equally. Naive, central memory and regulatory TCRB repertoires appeared more similar among patients than among healthy donors. Because cDNA was sequenced instead of genomic DNA, highly expressing activated cells could be over-represented, though the groups showed no difference in activation or CD3 levels.

With respect to this clone: No antigen is known for it. There are no base qualities to consult, and no much larger clone falls within one base.

CDR3 length: 18 amino acids, cysteine to phenylalanine. Only the CDR3 DNA stays, 54 bases, in frame from base 1. CDR1 and CDR2, looked up from the germline V gene, are SGDLS and YYNGEE. V is reduced by 0 bases and J by 2 bases, leaving a spacing of 18 bases between them. The entire amount of isolated RNA was reverse transcribed using the High Capacity cDNA Reverse Transcription Kit, so the sequenced TCRB transcripts were expressed ones. Deep immunoSEQ sequencing was performed on naive, central memory and regulatory T cell samples, with an average of roughly 3.5 million total reads per sample. Sorted cells were lysed in RLT buffer, and RNA was extracted using DNase-treated RNeasy Micro or Mini kits according to cell number. Each cell subset was processed separately to prevent cross-contamination, with patient and healthy donor samples processed together. TCRB sequences were amplified from cDNA with the immunoSEQ multiplex PCR, producing 87-bp fragments spanning the CDR3 region. Sequencing of the amplicons was done on the Illumina HiSeq platform. The paper's processing steps were these. Synthetic template baselines were used to correct PCR bias computationally, reads within Hamming distance 2 were collapsed together, and singletons that could not be merged were discarded. By aligning reads against IMGT, V, D and J genes, CDR3 length, and insertions or deletions at six rearrangement sites were assigned. Within each subset, clonotype counts were normalized to sorted cell number, and only after that were true diversity and Gini coefficients computed with the tcR R package. Repertoire sharing was quantified using the overlap coefficient calculated on TCRB nucleotide sequences. TCRdb provides this immuneACCESS table in a form limited to in-frame rearrangements. Some clones are lacking; in checked studies, under half of them reflect an unresolved V gene, and why the rest are absent is not known. That table furnishes V, J and clone size, whereas the DNA furnished D and trimming. In this sample the table shows around 170,000 clones, 9% of which occur a single time. The ten largest clones take up roughly 0.72% of the sample.

From each donor, a single peripheral blood sample of about 116 mL on average was drawn into heparinised tubes. A BD FACSAria II and a panel including CD45RO, CCR7, CD25, CD127, CD95 and CD27 were used to sort naive, central memory, regulatory and stem cell-like memory CD4+ T cells. All sorted populations exceeded 98% purity. PBMCs were isolated right away by Lymphoprep density gradient centrifugation and were stained directly, without culture. Samples were stained and sorted in pairs, with one healthy donor and one patient per experiment, so that batch effects were minimized. The source of this sequence is a woman aged 25-40 years with type 1 diabetes. Sequencing was done on a sample of central memory CD4+ T cells from blood. The rearrangement combines TRBV9 with TRBJ2-1; perhaps TRBD1 is the D gene, with 6 bases matching. The CDR3 here reads CASSVAVLGQGTYNEQFF. The DNA reads as follows: TGTGCCAGCAGCGTAGCCGTCCTAGGGCAGGGGACCTACAATGAGCAGTTCTTC.